These 23 T cell receptor beta chains originate from one sample sequenced in a study of STAT5B mutations in CD4+ large granular lymphocyte leukemia. TCRdb's table, derived via immunoSEQ multiplex PCR, lists solely in-frame clones and lacks some. The data show 20,000 to 25,000 clones, approximately 70% seen once. Material for sequencing was CD4+ T cells from blood buffy coats. These receptors were collected from a human donor in good health.

The J gene is TRBJ1-3, the V gene TRBV5-5; the match to TRBD1 covers 8 bases. In germline, CDR1 is SGHKS, CDR2 YYEKEE (reference sequence). CDR3 length equals 16 residues. V lost 7 bases to trimming and J lost 0 bases; unmatched junction nucleotides: 9. The CDR3 DNA sequence: TGTGCCAGCTCAGACGGACAGGGAGTCTCTGGAAACACCATATATTTT. It translates to CASSDGQGVSGNTIYF.

J is TRBJ2-7 and V is TRBV10-3; TRBD1 aligns across 9 bases. V shed 8 bases, J shed 4 bases, and the junction held 6 bases outside the gene matches. The germline V gene encodes CDR1 ENHRY and CDR2 SYGVKD. CDR3 size: 13 residues. The CDR3 is CAIRTGEGYEQYF. CDR3 in DNA: TGTGCCATCCGGACAGGGGAAGGATACGAGCAGTACTTC.

This clone was recorded a few times. The chain links TRBV2 to TRBJ1-4; D is uncertain. The germline CDR1 and CDR2 sequences are SNHLY and FYNNEI. The CDR3 loop spans 14 amino acids. Trimming pared 7 bases from V and 4 bases from J, leaving 13 bases between. CDR3 region: CASTRVGYNEKLFF. The CDR3 nucleotides are TGTGCCAGCACCCGGGTAGGGTATAATGAAAAACTGTTTTTT.

The rearrangement uses TRBV5-6 and TRBJ1-5, with 7 bases that match TRBD1. The CDR3 loop spans 15 amino acids. The germline gives CDR1 SGHDT, CDR2 YYEEEE. The ends lost 1 base at V and 6 bases at J; junction bases unmatched: 7. The CDR3 DNA reads TGTGCCAGCAGCTTGTGGGCAGGGGGACGTCAGCCCCAGCATTTT. This codes for CASSLWAGGRQPQHF.

This clone was detected only once. The chain employs TRBV5-1 and TRBJ2-7, with 10 bases aligning to TRBD1. The length of the CDR3 is 19 residues. The V segment lost 4 bases and the J segment 6 bases; nucleotides outside the gene matches: 22. Germline V lookup: CDR1 SGHRS, CDR2 YFSETQ. In DNA form, the CDR3 reads TGCGCCAGCAGCCACCGGGGACAGGGGAGTCCCCCCTTTTACGGCGAGCAGTACTTC. This encodes CASSHRGQGSPPFYGEQYF. The full variable domain, in which reference TRBV5-1 and TRBJ2-7 provide the parts outside the CDR3, is KAGVTQTPRYLIKTRGQQVTLSCSPISGHRSVSWYQQTPGQGLQFLFEYFSETQRNKGNFPGRFSGRQFSNSRSEMNVSTLELGDSALYLCASSHRGQGSPPFYGEQYFGPGTRLTVT.

The chain has TRBV11-2 and TRBJ1-2; the D is unclear. Trimming left V 2 bases short and J 4 bases short, with 8 bases between. CDR3 length: 13 residues. The germline CDR1 and CDR2 sequences are SGHAT and FQNNGV. The CDR3 DNA follows: TGTGCCAGCAGCTTAAGTCAGACCTATGGCTACACCTTC. It is translated as CASSLSQTYGYTF.

The table lists this clone with a few counts. V usage is TRBV15 and J usage is TRBJ1-5; TRBD1 is a possible D gene (6 bases). The CDR3 totals 16 residues. Trimming removed 3 bases from V and 4 bases from J, with 16 bases in between. CDR1 and CDR2 (germline): LNHNV, YYDKDF (reference sequence). CDR3 residues: CATSRRGFEGNQPQHF. For the CDR3, the DNA is TGTGCCACCAGCAGGAGGGGGTTCGAGGGGAATCAGCCCCAGCATTTT.

This chain links TRBV2 with TRBJ2-3, with 9 nucleotides matching TRBD2. The CDR3 covers 17 residues. Germline CDR1 and CDR2: SNHLY and FYNNEI. J gave up 2 bases and V 3 bases, and 9 bases lay outside the gene matches. The CDR3 DNA reads TGTGCCAGCAGTGATGGAAGGCGGGGGGGTTTCACAGATACGCAGTATTTT. It is translated as CASSDGRRGGFTDTQYF. The full variable domain, with the rest looked up from reference TRBV2 and TRBJ2-3, is EPEVTQTPSHQVTQMGQEVILRCVPISNHLYFYWYRQILGQKVEFLVSFYNNEISEKSEIFDDQFSVERPDGSNFTLKIRSTKLEDSAMYFCASSDGRRGGFTDTQYFGPGTRLTVL.

This clone was observed a few times. V and J are TRBV7-7 and TRBJ2-2; D is unclear. The CDR3 length is 14 residues. With 5 bases removed from V and 2 bases from J, the gap between germline ends came to 9 bases. Germline CDR1 SSHAT, CDR2 FNYEAQ (reference sequence). The CDR3 spells CASSTDKNTGELFF. The DNA of the CDR3 is TGTGCCAGCAGCACTGACAAAAACACCGGGGAGCTGTTTTTT.

The chain employs TRBV2 and TRBJ2-5; 8 positions agree with TRBD2. Germline lookup yields CDR1 SNHLY and CDR2 FYNNEI. The V gene end was trimmed by 8 bases and the J gene end by 5 bases; junction bases not matched to a gene: 7. The CDR3 contains 13 residues. The CDR3 DNA follows: TGTGCCAGCGCCCCCCGGGGGGGGGAGACCCAGTACTTC. The encoded protein is CASAPRGGETQYF.

The gene calls are TRBV5-1 and TRBJ2-2; TRBD2 matches at 8 bases. Trimming removed 4 bases from V and 2 bases from J; junction bases left unmatched: 7. CDR3 length: 16 amino acids. Germline values: CDR1 SGHRS, CDR2 YFSETQ. For the CDR3, the DNA is TGCGCCAGCAGCATAGGGACTAGAATTAACACCGGGGAGCTGTTTTTT. The encoded protein is CASSIGTRINTGELFF.

CDR3 protein: CASSSRQGGGGEQFF. CDR3 DNA sequence: TGTGCCAGCAGCTCCCGACAGGGAGGCGGAGGTGAGCAGTTCTTC. V usage is TRBV7-6 and J usage is TRBJ2-1, with D possibly matching TRBD1 (7 bases). CDR3 length: 15 amino acids. Germline CDR1 is SGHVS and CDR2 is FNYEAQ. With 4 bases removed from V and 9 bases from J, the gap between germline ends came to 19 bases.

This chain uses TRBV9 with TRBJ2-7; D might be TRBD1 or TRBD2, each matching 6 bases. Trimming took 4 bases from V and 0 from J, leaving 11 bases between them. The CDR3 sequence is 14 residues long. Germline V gives CDR1 SGDLS, CDR2 YYNGEE. The CDR3 DNA is TGTGCCAGCAGCCCCGCGGGACACTCCTACGAGCAGTACTTC. Protein: CASSPAGHSYEQYF.

The gene calls are TRBV11-3 and TRBJ2-7, with D hard to call. There are 17 residues in the CDR3. The V gene's germline CDR1 is SGHNT and CDR2 YENEEA. With 5 bases removed from V and 3 bases from J, the gap between germline ends came to 23 bases. CDR3: CASSPNPLGIAYYEQYF. The CDR3 region has the DNA TGTGCCAGCAGCCCTAACCCCCTAGGGATAGCTTACTACGAGCAGTACTTC.

The chain recombines TRBV7-2 with TRBJ2-1; TRBD1 aligns across 7 bases. CDR3 size: 12 residues. Germline lookup yields CDR1 SGHTA and CDR2 FQGNSA. J gave up 11 bases and V 6 bases, and 7 bases lay outside the gene matches. CDR3 protein: CASRKGAGQQFF. The CDR3 DNA is TGTGCCAGCAGGAAGGGGGCCGGGCAGCAGTTCTTC.

The chain links TRBV11-3 to TRBJ2-3; 7 bases line up with TRBD1. Germline values: CDR1 SGHNT, CDR2 YENEEA. This CDR3 has 15 residues. After removal of 3 bases from V and 2 bases from J, the junction contained 5 bases not matched to a gene. The CDR3 region is CASSFRGGDTDTQYF. The CDR3 nucleotides are TGTGCCAGCAGCTTCCGAGGGGGCGACACAGATACGCAGTATTTT.

The chain couples TRBV7-8 to TRBJ2-1; D is perhaps TRBD2 (5 bases). CDR3 length: 15 residues. In germline, CDR1 is SGHVS, CDR2 FQNEAQ. The V gene lost 1 base and the J gene lost 4 bases, with 11 bases spanning the gap. CDR3 region: CASSLVRAEYNEQFF. CDR3 bases: TGTGCCAGCAGCTTAGTCCGAGCGGAGTACAATGAGCAGTTCTTC.

V usage is TRBV9 and J usage is TRBJ1-3; D not certain. The V end lost 0 bases, the J end lost 0 bases, and 7 bases lay between the germline ends. Germline V gives CDR1 SGDLS, CDR2 YYNGEE. The CDR3 length is 15 residues. The CDR3 protein is CASSVDLFSGNTIYF. The CDR3 DNA reads as TGTGCCAGCAGCGTAGATTTATTCTCTGGAAACACCATATATTTT.

The rearrangement uses TRBV6-5 and TRBJ1-5, with a weak D call TRBD1 (6 bases). The CDR3 sequence is 14 residues long. The V end lost 5 bases, the J end lost 6 bases, and 14 bases lay between the germline ends. CDR1 MNHEY and CDR2 SVGAGI come from the germline V gene. CDR3 DNA sequence: TGTGCCAGCAGTCCGCTTACAGGGTTTCAGCCCCAGCATTTT. This translates into CASSPLTGFQPQHF.

The chain uses TRBV7-8 and TRBJ2-7, with 9 bases fitting TRBD2. The V and J ends lost 5 bases and 2 bases, in that order; junction bases with no gene match: 7. The CDR3 is made up of 15 amino acids. The germline CDR1 and CDR2 sequences are SGHVS and FQNEAQ. The CDR3 sequence: CASSPLGGRAYEQYF. The CDR3 nucleotides read TGTGCCAGCAGCCCACTTGGCGGGAGGGCCTACGAGCAGTACTTC.

This clone was seen a few times. The rearrangement links TRBV11-1 to TRBJ2-3, with TRBD2 identical over 11 bases. This CDR3 has 17 amino acids. Trimming took 5 bases from V and 3 from J; bases not matched to a gene: 10. From germline, CDR1 is SGHAT and CDR2 FQDESV (reference sequence). The CDR3 DNA follows: TGTGCCAGCAGCGCCCGCCTGACTAGCGGGAAGACAGATACGCAGTATTTT. Amino acids: CASSARLTSGKTDTQYF.

The V and J genes are TRBV6-1 and TRBJ2-7, with a weak D call TRBD1 (6 bases). The CDR3 consists of 15 residues. V lost 7 bases, J lost 3 bases, and 19 bases lay in between. Germline CDR1 reads MNHNS; CDR2 reads SASEGT. CDR3 coding DNA: TGTGCCAGCACCCCAGTGGGGAGACAGGACTACGAGCAGTACTTC. Translating it yields CASTPVGRQDYEQYF.

The genes are TRBV27 and TRBJ2-7; D is unclear. The CDR3 covers 11 residues. Between the trimmed V and J ends, which lost 1 base and 5 bases, there was a span of 3 bases. The germline gives CDR1 MNHEY, CDR2 SMNVEV (reference sequence). CDR3 sequence: CASSLFDEQYF. CDR3 in DNA: TGTGCCAGCAGTTTATTCGACGAGCAGTACTTC.